This T cell receptor beta chain was observed in a study of blood T cell repertoires in COVID-19. Study at large: COVID-19 samples collected from the United States, Italy and Spain covered acute and convalescent phases.

Within 2 weeks before study entry, exposed participants met a COVID-19 case. Germline V gives CDR1 MDHEN, CDR2 SYDVKM. Trimming pared 6 bases from V and 4 bases from J, leaving 9 bases between. The CDR3 sequence is 12 residues long. Produced via immunoSEQ multiplex PCR; TCRdb's table is partial and in-frame only. The sample has around 400,000 clones, roughly 88% seen once. The specimen sequenced was PBMCs or T cells enriched from blood (not recorded which). J is TRBJ1-1 and V is TRBV28; D is unresolved. The source is a woman under 30 who had been exposed to COVID-19. CDR3 nucleotide sequence: TGTGCCAGCAGGGGCCTAATCACTGAAGCTTTCTTT. Protein sequence: CASRGLITEAFF.